The rows below give T cell receptor beta chains drawn from one sample of a study of blood T cell repertoires in COVID-19. Method: immunoSEQ multiplex PCR; TCRdb's copy keeps in-frame clones and lacks some. The sample has 25,000 to 30,000 clones, around nine tenths seen once. The sequenced material came from peripheral blood. These receptors originate from a human donor in a cohort sampled during active COVID-19. CDR3s include the opening cysteine and the closing phenylalanine or tryptophan. Each record gives: CDR3 protein, CDR3 DNA, clone size, V gene, J gene, D gene. A D gene is named only where the DNA matches it firmly. The size field is filled for only some rows; it gives once, few, many or a size class.

CDR3aa: CASSLDGADQETQYF
CDR3nt: TGTGCCAGCAGCTTAGATGGGGCAGACCAAGAGACCCAGTACTTC
abundance: NA
v_gene: TRBV11-2
j_gene: TRBJ2-5
d_gene: NA

CDR3aa: CATSRVVGRGREKLFF
CDR3nt: TGTGCCACCAGCAGAGTAGTGGGGAGAGGGCGTGAAAAACTGTTTTTT
abundance: NA
v_gene: TRBV15
j_gene: TRBJ1-4
d_gene: NA

CDR3aa: CASSFMGQGAGNTIYF
CDR3nt: TGTGCCAGCAGTTTTATGGGACAGGGGGCCGGAAACACCATATATTTT
abundance: NA
v_gene: TRBV28
j_gene: TRBJ1-3
d_gene: TRBD1

CDR3aa: CASSLRLANTDTQYF
CDR3nt: TGTGCCAGTAGTCTTCGACTAGCAAACACAGATACGCAGTATTTT
abundance: NA
v_gene: TRBV19
j_gene: TRBJ2-3
d_gene: TRBD2

CDR3aa: CASSIPTGNTGELFF
CDR3nt: TGTGCCAGCAGCATACCAACAGGGAACACCGGGGAGCTGTTTTTT
abundance: NA
v_gene: TRBV5-4
j_gene: TRBJ2-2
d_gene: NA

CDR3aa: CATSDFSAGQETQYF
CDR3nt: TGTGCCACCAGTGATTTTTCGGCAGGCCAAGAGACCCAGTACTTC
abundance: NA
v_gene: TRBV24-1
j_gene: TRBJ2-5
d_gene: NA

CDR3aa: CASSLVAGGSIAGELFF
CDR3nt: TGTGCCAGCAGCTTAGTCGCAGGGGGAAGCATTGCCGGGGAGCTGTTTTTT
abundance: NA
v_gene: TRBV13
j_gene: TRBJ2-2
d_gene: TRBD1

CDR3aa: CASSFQDGRMNTEAFF
CDR3nt: TGTGCCAGCAGCTTCCAAGACGGGAGAATGAACACTGAAGCTTTCTTT
abundance: NA
v_gene: TRBV5-6
j_gene: TRBJ1-1
d_gene: NA

CDR3aa: CASSLGRGTEAFF
CDR3nt: TGTGCCAGCAGCTTAGGCAGGGGTACTGAAGCTTTCTTT
abundance: NA
v_gene: TRBV5-4
j_gene: TRBJ1-1
d_gene: NA

CDR3aa: CASTQGDQPQHF
CDR3nt: TGTGCCAGCACCCAGGGGGATCAGCCCCAGCATTTT
abundance: NA
v_gene: TRBV6-6
j_gene: TRBJ1-5
d_gene: TRBD1

CDR3aa: CASSLGHEQFF
CDR3nt: TGTGCCAGCAGCTTGGGGCATGAGCAGTTCTTC
abundance: NA
v_gene: TRBV5-8
j_gene: TRBJ2-1
d_gene: NA

CDR3aa: CASSPGQGYDEKLFF
CDR3nt: TGTGCCAGCAGTCCCGGACAGGGATATGATGAAAAACTGTTTTTT
abundance: NA
v_gene: TRBV6-2/TRBV6-3
j_gene: TRBJ1-4
d_gene: TRBD1

CDR3aa: CSVPERDYNSGANVLTF
CDR3nt: TGCAGCGTGCCGGAGCGGGACTACAACTCTGGGGCCAACGTCCTGACTTTC
abundance: NA
v_gene: TRBV29-1
j_gene: TRBJ2-6
d_gene: TRBD2

CDR3aa: CASSQRQAEAFF
CDR3nt: TGTGCCAGCAGCCAGAGACAGGCTGAAGCTTTCTTT
abundance: NA
v_gene: TRBV3-1/TRBV3-2
j_gene: TRBJ1-1
d_gene: NA

CDR3aa: CASSLLAGGRDEQFF
CDR3nt: TGTGCCAGCTCACTGCTAGCGGGGGGGCGCGATGAGCAGTTCTTC
abundance: NA
v_gene: TRBV18
j_gene: TRBJ2-1
d_gene: TRBD2

CDR3aa: CASSIMTGSDAFF
CDR3nt: TGTGCCAGTAGTATAATGACAGGGTCTGACGCTTTCTTT
abundance: NA
v_gene: TRBV19
j_gene: TRBJ1-1
d_gene: TRBD1

CDR3aa: CASSQDWGGNTEAFF
CDR3nt: TGCGCCAGCAGCCAAGATTGGGGAGGGAACACTGAAGCTTTCTTT
abundance: NA
v_gene: TRBV4-3
j_gene: TRBJ1-1
d_gene: NA

CDR3aa: CASSLGGTQGETQYF
CDR3nt: TGTGCCAGCAGCTTGGGAGGGACCCAGGGGGAGACCCAGTACTTC
abundance: NA
v_gene: TRBV5-4
j_gene: TRBJ2-5
d_gene: NA

CDR3aa: CASSEVTGHEQFF
CDR3nt: TGTGCCAGCAGTGAAGTGACAGGGCACGAGCAGTTCTTC
abundance: NA
v_gene: TRBV6-1
j_gene: TRBJ2-1
d_gene: TRBD1

CDR3aa: CAWSSDRVRDGYTF
CDR3nt: TGTGCCTGGAGTTCGGACAGGGTAAGAGATGGCTACACCTTC
abundance: once
v_gene: TRBV30
j_gene: TRBJ1-2
d_gene: TRBD1

CDR3aa: CASSQVWTESYEQYF
CDR3nt: TGCGCCAGCAGCCAAGTTTGGACAGAATCCTACGAGCAGTACTTC
abundance: NA
v_gene: TRBV4-3
j_gene: TRBJ2-7
d_gene: NA

CDR3aa: CASSLGQGRTEAFF
CDR3nt: TGTGCCAGCAGCTTGGGGCAGGGCCGCACTGAAGCTTTCTTT
abundance: NA
v_gene: TRBV5-4
j_gene: TRBJ1-1
d_gene: NA

CDR3aa: CASTDRVSEAFF
CDR3nt: TGTGCCAGCACTGACAGGGTCTCTGAAGCTTTCTTT
abundance: NA
v_gene: TRBV5-6
j_gene: TRBJ1-1
d_gene: TRBD1

CDR3aa: CASSQDAGERAKNIQYF
CDR3nt: TGCGCCAGCAGCCAAGACGCCGGGGAGAGGGCCAAAAACATTCAGTACTTC
abundance: NA
v_gene: TRBV4-3
j_gene: TRBJ2-4
d_gene: NA

CDR3aa: CASSRDRTDTQYF
CDR3nt: TGTGCCAGCAGCCGGGACAGGACAGATACGCAGTATTTT
abundance: NA
v_gene: TRBV2
j_gene: TRBJ2-3
d_gene: TRBD1

CDR3aa: CASSHEGTHYNEQFF
CDR3nt: TGCGCCAGCAGCCATGAGGGGACACACTACAATGAGCAGTTCTTC
abundance: NA
v_gene: TRBV4-1
j_gene: TRBJ2-1
d_gene: NA

CDR3aa: CASSLRAGLAGGPQETQYF
CDR3nt: TGTGCCAGCAGCTTACGGGCCGGGCTAGCGGGGGGGCCCCAAGAGACCCAGTACTTC
abundance: NA
v_gene: TRBV7-8
j_gene: TRBJ2-5
d_gene: TRBD2

CDR3aa: CASSLAPGYTYEQYF
CDR3nt: TGTGCCAGCAGCTTGGCCCCCGGGTACACCTACGAGCAGTACTTC
abundance: NA
v_gene: TRBV5-6
j_gene: TRBJ2-7
d_gene: NA

CDR3aa: CASSEFSGGADTQYF
CDR3nt: TGTGCCAGCAGTGAATTCAGCGGGGGGGCAGATACGCAGTATTTT
abundance: medium-sized
v_gene: TRBV6-1
j_gene: TRBJ2-3
d_gene: TRBD2

CDR3aa: CASSAPTGGSMNTEAFF
CDR3nt: TGTGCCAGCAGCGCCCCGACAGGGGGGTCCATGAACACTGAAGCTTTCTTT
abundance: NA
v_gene: TRBV9
j_gene: TRBJ1-1
d_gene: TRBD1

CDR3aa: CSVVRGTHEQYF
CDR3nt: TGCAGCGTTGTCAGGGGTACTCACGAGCAGTACTTC
abundance: NA
v_gene: TRBV29-1
j_gene: TRBJ2-7
d_gene: NA

CDR3aa: CASSESPHRGSTDTQYF
CDR3nt: TGTGCCAGCAGTGAATCCCCACACAGGGGAAGCACAGATACGCAGTATTTT
abundance: NA
v_gene: TRBV2
j_gene: TRBJ2-3
d_gene: TRBD1